The entry below gives a single T cell receptor beta chain sequence along with its context. Per germline, CDR1 SGHRS and CDR2 YFSETQ. There are 15 residues in the CDR3. With 4 bases removed from V and 2 bases from J, the gap between germline ends came to 15 bases. TCRdb re-called the 5' RACE reads with MiXCR, one entry per CDR3 protein. The data contain about 560,000 distinct CDR3 sequences, around a sixth of them singletons. These data originate in a study of T-cell memory formation after mild COVID-19. The sequence was obtained from an adult woman who had mild COVID-19 (a few samples of this study predate the infection). Cell type and time point are not known. This chain joins TRBV5-1 and TRBJ1-2, with D perhaps matching TRBD1 (6 bases). What was sequenced was PBMCs or a T cell subset sorted from them (not recorded which). CDR3 residues: CASSENPQGNYGYTF. The DNA for the CDR3 is TGCGCCAGCAGCGAAAATCCCCAGGGGAACTATGGCTACACCTTC.